This T cell receptor (beta chain) was recorded in a study of CD8+CD57+ T cells in acquired aplastic anemia (dated by TCRdb to 2017 to 2018). A note on the overall study: A mean of around 3.2 ug of DNA, ranging from 0.2 to 27.4 ug, was extracted from sorted CD4+ and CD8+ cells. CD8+CD57+ expansion was defined as a frequency above the mean frequency observed in healthy subjects. The paper as a whole reports these results and caveats: Around 30 CD8+ CDR3 sequences were shared between patients and controls but appeared highly expressed in patients and within their immunodominant clones. No significant difference in CD8+ Simpson's diversity was found between patients and healthy controls (P=0.060).

Genomic DNA was used as template for profiling of TCR beta VDJ combinations and CDR3 sequences. An Illumina HiSeq 2000 was used for TCR repertoire sequencing. The original methods were these. Repertoire assessment relied on Simpson's diversity index, CDR3 size and DJ length profiles, and TRBV/TRBJ rearrangement plots. Whichever DNA sequence was most abundant in the deep sequencing data was defined as the immunodominant clone. CDR3 amino acid sequences were checked for sharing across subjects and were also compared against the VDJdb database and published repertoires. Through fastp at Q25 and MiXCR, TCRdb rebuilt clones from the public reads, retaining in-frame beta chains. CDR3 protein sequences are deduplicated, and each keeps its most common genes and DNA. The V and J calls were not made by the authors but by TCRdb's processing. The sample table shows about 190,000 distinct CDR3 sequences, and roughly half are seen once. Of the sample, about 8.8% falls within the top ten clones.

This clonotype has a count of ten or more. Its antigen is currently not known. Nothing much larger sits one base from this clone, and base qualities are not available. The germline V end is reduced by 0 bases and the J end by 10 bases; junction bases left unmatched: 4. Taken from the germline V gene, the CDR1 and CDR2 loops are SGHDT and YYEEEE. The CDR3 measures 14 amino acids from cysteine to phenylalanine. Only the CDR3 DNA stays, 42 bases, in frame from base 1. Patients chosen for sequencing had shown expansion of CD8+CD57+ cells by flow cytometry. All patients had severe acquired aplastic anemia diagnosed by International Study of Aplastic Anemia and Agranulocytosis and Camitta criteria. At the time blood was sampled, none of the patients had received any therapy. The study deep-sequenced TCR repertoires of sorted CD4+ and CD8+ blood T cells from severe aplastic anemia patients and healthy subjects. In the USA, patient enrollment took place under clinicaltrials.gov protocols 00001620, 01623167, 00001397, 00071045, 00081523 and 00961064. Ficoll-Paque density gradient centrifugation was used to isolate peripheral blood mononuclear cells. Before DNA extraction, CD4+ and CD8+ T cells were sorted by FACS or by magnetic beads.

The chain is assembled from TRBV5-6 and TRBJ2-1; the central 10 bases match TRBD2. The TCR sequence derives from a human donor with aplastic anemia. The material sequenced was sorted CD4+, CD8+, or CD8+CD57+ T cells (not recorded which) from PBMCs. The sequenced DNA: TGTGCCAGCAGCTTGGGACTAGCGGGTCAGGAGCAGTTCTTC. This codes for CASSLGLAGQEQFF.